This passage covers 26 T cell receptor beta chains from one sample sequenced in a study of T cells in Graves' hyperthyroidism and ophthalmopathy. What was amplified from RNA transcripts were TCR beta CDR3 regions. The study used the HTBI primer set for a first-round RT-PCR of the TCR CDR3. TCRdb ran MiXCR on the multiplex PCR reads and lists one entry per CDR3 protein. The sample gives a few hundred thousand distinct CDR3 sequences, 35% to 55% of which show up once; roughly 20% is in the top ten. The sequenced material came from peripheral blood or thyroid tissue (not recorded which). The receptors stem from an adult woman with Graves' disease, either hyperthyroidism or ophthalmopathy (not recorded which).

This chain links TRBV28 with TRBJ1-1; D not certain. Germline loops: CDR1 MDHEN, CDR2 SYDVKM. Deletions cut 7 bases from V and 2 bases from J, with 11 bases between. This CDR3 contains 13 residues. The CDR3 here is CASTPQVNTEAFF. The CDR3 bases are TGTGCCAGCACACCTCAGGTTAACACTGAAGCTTTCTTT.

For the CDR3, the DNA is TGCGCCAGCAGCCTGCGGGACAGGGCCAATCAGCCCCAGCATTTT. Amino acid sequence: CASSLRDRANQPQHF. The chain recombines TRBV5-1 with TRBJ1-5; TRBD1 aligns across 9 bases. The germline V gene encodes CDR1 SGHRS and CDR2 YFSETQ. The CDR3 is 15 amino acids. The V segment lost 4 bases and the J segment 3 bases; nucleotides outside the gene matches: 5. The variable domain in full, with the rest retrieved from reference TRBV5-1 and TRBJ1-5, is KAGVTQTPRYLIKTRGQQVTLSCSPISGHRSVSWYQQTPGQGLQFLFEYFSETQRNKGNFPGRFSGRQFSNSRSEMNVSTLELGDSALYLCASSLRDRANQPQHFGDGTRLSIL.

This clonotype was seen repeatedly, ten times or more. The rearrangement links TRBV7-9 to TRBJ1-1; TRBD1 is a possible D gene (5 bases). The V gene's germline CDR1 is SEHNR and CDR2 FQNEAQ (reference sequence). Between the trimmed V and J ends, which lost 5 bases and 10 bases, there was a span of 17 bases. This CDR3 is 13 amino acids long. This CDR3 is CASSDSNSGSAFF. The CDR3 DNA reads as TGTGCCAGCAGCGACAGCAACTCGGGGTCAGCTTTCTTT.

To note about this clonotype: A read error is likely, as this CDR3 ends without the conserved phenylalanine or tryptophan. The limits of the CDR3 on the DNA are not certain, so only TCRdb's listed CDR3 is given. CDR3 region: CASSPPYL. The chain has TRBV7-9 and TRBJ2-5. The CDR3 spans 8 amino acids, including both terminal residues. CDR1 and CDR2 from the germline V gene are SEHNR and FQNEAQ (reference sequence).

The chain uses TRBV7-9 and TRBJ1-5; maybe TRBD1 (5 bases). The CDR3 extends over 14 amino acids. From germline, CDR1 is SEHNR and CDR2 FQNEAQ (reference sequence). V lost 1 base to trimming and J lost 14 bases, with 18 bases between them. This chain's CDR3 is CASSLGQGYSYEHF. The CDR3 coding sequence is TGTGCCAGCAGCTTAGGGCAGGGTTATAGCTACGAGCATTTT. Full variable domain (remainder filled in from reference TRBV7-9 and TRBJ1-5): DTGVSQNPRHKITKRGQNVTFRCDPISEHNRLYWYRQTLGQGPEFLTYFQNEAQLEKSRLLSDRFSAERPKGSFSTLEIQRTEQGDSAMYLCASSLGQGYSYEHFGDGTRLSIL.

As for this clonotype: A junction boundary mismatches the germline segment, possibly from a read error. This chain links TRBV7-7 with TRBJ1-2, with D maybe TRBD1 (6 bases). This CDR3 region has 14 residues. CDR1 is SSHAT, CDR2 FNYEAQ, per germline (reference sequence). The CDR3 is CASSLGGQSYGYTF. In DNA, the CDR3 is TGTGCTAGCAGCTTAGGTGGACAGAGCTATGGCTACACCTTC.

V is TRBV7-2 and J is TRBJ1-1; 8 nucleotides line up with TRBD1. Germline V lookup: CDR1 SGHTA, CDR2 FQGNSA. There are 14 residues in the CDR3. Losses at the gene ends were 4 bases for V and 6 bases for J; bases not matched to a gene: 7. CDR3 bases: TGTGCCAGCAGCTCGAGTGGACAGGGTTCTGAAGCTTTCTTT. Encoded protein: CASSSSGQGSEAFF. The whole variable domain, remainder taken from reference TRBV7-2 and TRBJ1-1, is GAGVSQSPSNKVTEKGKDVELRCDPISGHTALYWYRQSLGQGLEFLIYFQGNSAPDKSGLPSDRFSAERTGGSVSTLTIQRTQQEDSAVYLCASSSSGQGSEAFFGQGTRLTVV.

This clonotype was counted at least ten times. V is TRBV11-2 and J is TRBJ2-5, with D perhaps TRBD2 (5 bases). Germline V gene lookup returns CDR1 SGHAT and CDR2 FQNNGV. V lost 8 bases and J 1 base, leaving 14 bases between the germline ends. CDR3 size: 14 residues. CDR3 residues: CASRLSGIQETQYF. For the CDR3, the DNA is TGTGCCAGCCGCCTCTCCGGGATCCAAGAGACCCAGTACTTC.

Worth noting for this clonotype: Germline is not matched at one junction end, which may reflect a read error. The V gene is TRBV29-1, the J gene TRBJ1-5; D is possibly TRBD1 (5 bases). The CDR3 consists of 13 residues. CDR1 is SQVTM, CDR2 ANQGSEA, per germline. CDR3 sequence (DNA): TGCAGCGAGGTGGGACGGAGCAATGAGCCCCAGCATTTT. It specifies CSEVGRSNEPQHF.

V and J are TRBV20-1 and TRBJ2-7, with D possibly matching TRBD1 (6 bases). CDR3 size: 13 residues. CDR1 and CDR2 from the germline V gene are DFQATT and SNEGSKA (reference sequence). The ends were cut back, 7 bases at V and 1 base at J, with 14 bases in the middle. CDR3 bases: TGCAGTGTCCGGGACAACCCTTCCTACGAGCAGTACTTC. This gives the protein CSVRDNPSYEQYF.

This clonotype was observed at least ten times. The gene calls are TRBV10-2 and TRBJ1-5; a weak D match, TRBD1 (5 bases). CDR1 and CDR2 from the germline V gene are WSHSY and SAAADI. Trimming cost V 8 bases and J 6 bases, with 8 bases left between them. The CDR3 covers 11 residues. The CDR3: CASGDLQPQHF. The CDR3 DNA reads TGCGCCAGCGGGGACCTTCAGCCCCAGCATTTT.

This chain connects TRBV20-1 to TRBJ1-2; TRBD1 agrees at 8 bases. CDR1 and CDR2 (germline): DFQATT, SNEGSKA (reference sequence). The CDR3 runs to 15 residues. The V gene end was trimmed by 3 bases and the J gene end by 1 base; junction bases not matched to a gene: 7. CDR3 DNA sequence: TGCAGTGCTAGGTCTGGACAGGGCAGTAACTATGGCTACACCTTC. The encoded protein is CSARSGQGSNYGYTF.

The chain carries TRBV4-1 and TRBJ2-7, with a weak D call TRBD1 (6 bases). Trimming pared 3 bases from V and 2 bases from J, leaving 11 bases between. This CDR3 contains 14 residues. The V gene's germline CDR1 is MGHRA and CDR2 YSYEKL. CDR3 amino acids: CASSHITGTYEQYF. The CDR3 DNA is TGCGCCAGCAGCCATATAACAGGGACCTACGAGCAGTACTTC.

V usage is TRBV10-3 and J usage is TRBJ1-1, with TRBD1 as a possible D gene (5 bases). This CDR3 is built from 14 residues. Deletions cut 2 bases from V and 4 bases from J, with 11 bases between. Germline assignment: CDR1 ENHRY and CDR2 SYGVKD. The CDR3 region is CAISEEGISTEAFF. In DNA form, the CDR3 reads TGTGCCATCAGTGAGGAGGGGATATCCACTGAAGCTTTCTTT.

This clonotype has at least ten counts. This sequence joins TRBV19 and TRBJ1-1, with a tentative D call TRBD1 (6 bases). V was clipped by 8 bases and J by 6 bases, with 16 bases between them. The CDR3 has 13 residues. The germline gives CDR1 LNHDA, CDR2 SQIVND (reference sequence). The CDR3 DNA follows: TGTGCCAGTGCCGAGGGGACATGGTCTGAAGCTTTCTTT. Protein product: CASAEGTWSEAFF.

This clonotype was picked up a small number of times. This chain links TRBV15 with TRBJ1-2; D gene unclear. Germline CDR1 reads LNHNV; CDR2 reads YYDKDF (reference sequence). V was shortened by 1 base and J by 2 bases, with 2 bases between the two germline ends. The CDR3 consists of 12 residues. The CDR3 DNA sequence: TGTGCCACCAGCAGAGCGAACTATGGCTACACCTTC. It translates to CATSRANYGYTF.

This clonotype was detected only once. This chain joins TRBV6-5 and TRBJ2-5; a weak D match, TRBD1 (6 bases). CDR1 and CDR2 from the germline V gene are MNHEY and SVGAGI. This CDR3 region has 15 residues. Trimming cost V 4 bases and J 6 bases, with 18 bases left between them. CDR3 residues: CASSSERTVRKTQYF. CDR3 sequence (DNA): TGTGCCAGCAGTTCCGAACGGACAGTTCGGAAGACCCAGTACTTC.

This clonotype has at least ten counts. The genes are TRBV28 and TRBJ1-1; D not certain. The CDR3 totals 13 residues. CDR1 and CDR2 (germline): MDHEN, SYDVKM. Trimming removed 5 bases from V and 5 bases from J, with 12 bases in between. This chain's CDR3 is CASSRRARTEAFF. DNA for the CDR3: TGTGCCAGCAGTCGCCGGGCCCGGACTGAAGCTTTCTTT.

There are many counts of this clonotype. V and J are TRBV25-1 and TRBJ1-1; D uncertain. Trimming shortened V by 3 bases and J by 10 bases, and 9 bases separated the two germline ends. CDR1 and CDR2 (germline): MGHDK, SYGVNS. The CDR3 totals 11 residues. CDR3 DNA sequence: TGTGCCAGCAGTGAGGGATGGCGAGCTTTCTTT. This encodes CASSEGWRAFF.

The CDR3 loop is CASSKGTGTPLRSPLHF. In nucleotides, the CDR3 is TGTGCCAGTAGTAAAGGGACAGGGACCCCCCTTCGATCACCCCTCCACTTT. V and J are TRBV19 and TRBJ1-6, with 9 bases lining up with TRBD1. Germline V CDR1 and CDR2: LNHDA, SQIVND (reference sequence). The CDR3 sequence is 17 residues long. With V trimmed by 4 bases and J by 10 bases, 14 bases remained unmatched.

In its sample, this clonotype was seen a few times. This chain links TRBV7-6 with TRBJ2-7; D gene uncertain. This CDR3 has 12 residues. Germline lookup yields CDR1 SGHVS and CDR2 FNYEAQ. Trimming pared 4 bases from V and 5 bases from J, leaving 9 bases between. The CDR3 DNA reads as TGTGCCAGCAGCTCCGAGAAGCACGAGCAGTACTTC. Encoded protein: CASSSEKHEQYF.

This clonotype occurred many times. This chain uses TRBV7-8 with TRBJ2-7; D is unclear. This CDR3 is 16 amino acids long. Germline loops: CDR1 SGHVS, CDR2 FQNEAQ. V lost 5 bases, J lost 2 bases, and 19 bases lay in between. CDR3 coding DNA: TGTGCCAGCAGCCTTTGGGCGGCGGTACGACCCTACGAGCAGTACTTC. This gives the protein CASSLWAAVRPYEQYF.

Note on this clonotype: Germline and junction disagree at one end, which may indicate a read error. The rearrangement uses TRBV10-3 and TRBJ2-6, with D perhaps matching TRBD1 (6 bases). The CDR3 has 12 amino acids. Per the germline V gene, CDR1 is ENHRY and CDR2 is SYGVKD. The DNA of the CDR3 is TGTGCCATCAATCCTGGGGGCTTGACTGAAGCTTTC. Amino acids: CAINPGGLTEAF.

This clonotype has a count of ten or more. V and J are TRBV12-3 or TRBV12-4 and TRBJ1-3; D is unresolved. Trimming pared 5 bases from V and 5 bases from J, leaving 16 bases between. This CDR3 contains 15 residues. Here the CDR3 reads CASSGRGTRRNTIYF. In nucleotides, the CDR3 is TGTGCCAGCAGTGGCCGGGGAACTCGGAGAAACACCATATATTTT.

In nucleotides, the CDR3 is TGCAGTGCTAGAGCCTTCAGGGGGGTAAACACCATATATTTT. Translated, it gives CSARAFRGVNTIYF. V and J are TRBV20-1 and TRBJ1-3; TRBD1 matches 7 bases. Germline CDR1 and CDR2: DFQATT and SNEGSKA (reference sequence). CDR3 length equals 14 residues. The V gene end was trimmed by 1 base and the J gene end by 6 bases; junction bases not matched to a gene: 6.

This clonotype was recorded at least ten times. The chain links TRBV19 to TRBJ1-1; D is uncertain. The germline V and J ends were trimmed by 7 bases and 6 bases, with 18 bases remaining between them. The CDR3 totals 14 residues. Germline V CDR1 and CDR2: LNHDA, SQIVND (reference sequence). The DNA of the CDR3 is TGTGCCAGTAATCAAGGGTTCACATGGGCTGAAGCTTTCTTT. This encodes CASNQGFTWAEAFF.